The rows below give T cell receptor beta chains drawn from one sample of a study of blood T cell repertoires in COVID-19. Clones were read by immunoSEQ multiplex PCR, and TCRdb kept only the in-frame ones, dropping some. The data contain 300,000 to 450,000 clones, roughly nine tenths of them singletons. The sequenced sample was peripheral blood. The receptors originated from a woman in her sixties or seventies with COVID-19, enrolled during active disease. Both conserved end residues are part of each CDR3. Fields, in order: D gene, V gene, CDR3 length, clone size, J gene, CDR3 DNA, CDR3 protein. The D gene is left open where the match is weak. The listing skips clone size in some rows; elsewhere it reads once, few, many or a size class.

.	TRBV5-1	13	.	TRBJ1-4	TGCGCCAGCAGCCAGGACACGGGCGAAAAACTGTTTTTT	CASSQDTGEKLFF
.	TRBV2	13	.	TRBJ1-2	TGTGCCAGCAGTGGAACAGCTTCCTATGGCTACACCTTC	CASSGTASYGYTF
TRBD1	TRBV7-7	14	.	TRBJ2-3	TGTGCTAGCAGCTTAGCAGGGGGCGCAGATACGCAGTATTTT	CASSLAGGADTQYF
TRBD1	TRBV19	15	.	TRBJ1-2	TGTGCCAGTAGTATGGGGGGACAGGGTTTGTATGGCTACACCTTC	CASSMGGQGLYGYTF
TRBD2	TRBV5-1	14	.	TRBJ2-7	TGCGCCAGCAGCCGGGAGGTGGGAGCTTACGAGCAGTACTTC	CASSREVGAYEQYF
.	TRBV5-1	15	.	TRBJ1-4	TGCGCCAGCAGCGATCCGGGACACACTAATGAAAAACTGTTTTTT	CASSDPGHTNEKLFF
.	TRBV27	13	.	TRBJ1-6	TGTGCCAGCAGTTTGACAGCTAATTCACCCCTCCACTTT	CASSLTANSPLHF
.	TRBV7-9	16	.	TRBJ1-3	TGTGCCAGCAGCTTGCAACGGGGGTACTCTGGAAACACCATATATTTT	CASSLQRGYSGNTIYF
TRBD1	TRBV27	14	.	TRBJ1-1	TGTGCCAGCAGTCCCCTGACAGGGAACCCTGAAGCTTTCTTT	CASSPLTGNPEAFF
TRBD1	TRBV7-2	17	.	TRBJ1-3	TGTGCCAGCAGCTTTGCCGGGACAGGGGGTTCTGGAAACACCATATATTTT	CASSFAGTGGSGNTIYF
TRBD1	TRBV28	13	.	TRBJ1-2	TGTGCCAGCGGGGGACAGGGCCTGGGGGGCTACACCTTC	CASGGQGLGGYTF
TRBD2	TRBV28	19	.	TRBJ2-7	TGTGCCAGCACTTCGACTAGCGCGGGTAGCACAGCTAGCTCCTACGAGCAGTACTTC	CASTSTSAGSTASSYEQYF
.	TRBV11-2	13	.	TRBJ2-1	TGTGCCAGCAGCTTAGATCCGAGTGGAGAAAGGTTCTTC	CASSLDPSGERFF
.	TRBV2	13	.	TRBJ1-6	TGTGCCATCCGCCGAGATGTCGCTTCACCCCTCCACTTT	CAIRRDVASPLHF
.	TRBV6-6	16	few	TRBJ1-2	TGTGCCAGCAGTTACTCGAAGGTCGGGTCGGACTATGGCTACACCTTC	CASSYSKVGSDYGYTF
.	TRBV12-3/TRBV12-4	13	once	TRBJ2-5	TGTGCCAGCAGCCGACCGGGTCAGGGGACCCAGTACTTC	CASSRPGQGTQYF
.	TRBV7-3	13	.	TRBJ1-2	TGTGCCAGCAGCTACTCAGCGGGCGATGGCTACACCTTC	CASSYSAGDGYTF
.	TRBV6-6	10	once	TRBJ2-1	TGTGCCAGCGGCAGGAATGAGCAGTTCTTC	CASGRNEQFF
TRBD1	TRBV30	16	.	TRBJ1-2	TGTGCCTGGAGTACGGCCGGGACAGGGGGAAACTATGGCTACACCTTC	CAWSTAGTGGNYGYTF
.	TRBV3-1/TRBV3-2	13	.	TRBJ2-7	TGTGCCAGCAGCCATGGAGGCGGGGCCGAGCAGTACTTC	CASSHGGGAEQYF
TRBD1	TRBV3-1/TRBV3-2	13	.	TRBJ1-2	TGTGCCAGCAGACTGGGACAGAACTATGGCTACACCTTC	CASRLGQNYGYTF
TRBD1	TRBV4-1	17	few	TRBJ1-2	TGCGCCAGCAGCCAAGAGAGTCAGGGGGGAACTAACTATGGCTACACCTTC	CASSQESQGGTNYGYTF
.	TRBV28	15	.	TRBJ2-2	TGTGCCAGCAGGGGCGCGGGTGCTTTGGGCGGGGAGCTGTTTTTT	CASRGAGALGGELFF
.	TRBV5-1	13	once	TRBJ2-3	TGCGCCAGCAGCTTGCAGAATCCAGATACGCAGTATTTT	CASSLQNPDTQYF
.	TRBV6-5	12	.	TRBJ2-7	TGTGCCAGCAGCCGGGACATCCACGAGCAGTACTTC	CASSRDIHEQYF
.	TRBV19	15	once	TRBJ2-2	TGTGCCAGTAGTTCCGGAGACTTGAATACCGGGGAGCTGTTTTTT	CASSSGDLNTGELFF
.	TRBV5-4	14	.	TRBJ1-2	TGTGCCAGCAGCTTGGGATGGGGCGGAGATGGCTACACCTTC	CASSLGWGGDGYTF